The source of this T cell receptor beta chain is a study of shared clonotypes between healthy human individuals. Method: immunoSEQ multiplex PCR; TCRdb's copy keeps in-frame clones and lacks some. The sample lists millions of clones, about 95% occurring once. Positive CCR7 selection of CD45RO-negative cells yielded the naive CD8 cells, and terminally differentiated effector memory CD45RA+ cells were excluded. Sequences were obtained from naive CD8+ T cells sorted from blood. The receptor comes from a young man in good health.

CDR3 bases: TGTGCCAGCAGCTTAGACAGTCCCGAGCAGTACTTC. It is translated as CASSLDSPEQYF. The chain links TRBV11-2 to TRBJ2-7; D remains ambiguous. Per the germline V gene, CDR1 is SGHAT and CDR2 is FQNNGV. Deletions cut 0 bases from V and 6 bases from J, with 6 bases between. This CDR3 comprises 12 residues.